This T cell receptor beta chain derives from a study of post-analysis software for immune sequencing data. For the study at large: Clinical courses comprised relapsing-remitting, secondary progressive and progressive-relapsing multiple sclerosis.

Study-wide results and caveats: TRBV5-6, TRBV5-1 and TRBV20-1 were among four or five TRBV segments more frequent in patients than controls. Strong co-clustering by F measure was evident for samples that had been prepared in the same batch.

Germline trimming cut 5 bases from V and 4 bases from J; bases unmatched to any gene: 4. The CDR3 spans 15 residues. Each TCR beta cDNA library carried unique molecular identifiers. One entry per CDR3 protein results from TCRdb running MiXCR on the PCR reads. Of more than 500,000 distinct CDR3 sequences listed, less than 40% are singletons. Concerning this clonotype itself: Its cognate antigen is unknown.

The TCR originated in a girl under 18 with multiple sclerosis. Material: blood. The chain carries TRBV12-3 or TRBV12-4 and TRBJ2-2; the match to TRBD2 covers 10 bases. CDR3 sequence reads: CASSRASGGTGELFF. CDR3 DNA sequence: TGTGCCAGCAGTCGGGCTAGCGGGGGCACCGGGGAGCTGTTTTTT.